These T cell receptor beta chains were read from a single sample in a study of sequential checkpoint blockade in melanoma. Sequenced by immunoSEQ multiplex PCR; TCRdb stores in-frame clones only, minus some. Among 35,000 to 40,000 clones, more than 25% were seen once, and the ten largest hold more than 1.5%. This specimen consisted of tumor tissue (inferred from file names), obtained from a patient given nivolumab and ipilimumab in sequence. These receptors all come from a human donor with melanoma. The CDR3 runs from the conserved cysteine through the conserved F or W. A D gene is named only where the DNA matches it firmly. Some rows mark clone size as missing; the rest say once, few, many or name a class of expanded clone.

CDR3 DNA | CDR3 protein | V gene | clone size | J gene | D gene
TGTGCCAGCAGCGTCGGAGGATACCGAAATTCACCCCTCCACTTT | CASSVGGYRNSPLHF | TRBV9 | few | TRBJ1-6 | -
TGTGCCAGCAGCATGACAGGGGGCATGCGTTTCGGGGAGCTGTTTTTT | CASSMTGGMRFGELFF | TRBV11-3 | - | TRBJ2-2 | TRBD1
TGTGCCAGCAGCCACGGGGGGACAGGAAGCACAGATACGCAGTATTTT | CASSHGGTGSTDTQYF | TRBV6-4 | - | TRBJ2-3 | -
TGCGCCAGCAGCTACGGGACACCCGGGGCCAACGTCCTGACTTTC | CASSYGTPGANVLTF | TRBV5-1 | - | TRBJ2-6 | -
TGCGCCAGCAGGGAGGACCCTTACAGAGACACTGAAGCTTTCTTT | CASREDPYRDTEAFF | TRBV10-2 | - | TRBJ1-1 | -
TGTGCGTCTAAAGATTCTGGAAACACCATATATTTT | CASKDSGNTIYF | TRBV30 | few | TRBJ1-3 | -
TGTGCCAGCAGTCGCCGGGGAGCGGGGAACTACGAGCAGTACTTC | CASSRRGAGNYEQYF | TRBV6-8 | few | TRBJ2-7 | TRBD2
TGTGCCTGGAATCGAGGGGGCGTTTATCAGCCCCAGCATTTT | CAWNRGGVYQPQHF | TRBV30 | few | TRBJ1-5 | TRBD1
TGTGCCAGCAGGAGCTCTGGGGCCAACGTCCTGACTTTC | CASRSSGANVLTF | TRBV14 | few | TRBJ2-6 | -
TGTGCCTGGACCAGAACAGGGGGAGCTGGAAACACCATATATTTT | CAWTRTGGAGNTIYF | TRBV30 | - | TRBJ1-3 | TRBD1
TGTGCCAGTAGCCGACAGGGAAACGGCTACACCTTC | CASSRQGNGYTF | TRBV19 | - | TRBJ1-2 | TRBD1
TGTGCCAGCAGCTTCTTCGGTCCCATTAACACCGGGGAGCTGTTTTTT | CASSFFGPINTGELFF | TRBV11-3 | - | TRBJ2-2 | -
TGCGCCAGCAGCCACTCCGGGCCCCCAGAAGATACGCAGTATTTT | CASSHSGPPEDTQYF | TRBV1 | few | TRBJ2-3 | -